A selection of T cell receptor beta chains follows, all from one sample in a study of CD8 T cell repertoires and HIV-1 epitope variants. Sequencing used immunoSEQ multiplex PCR; TCRdb keeps in-frame clones, though not all of them. This table has around 5,800 clones, about 71% appearing once. The antigens of these receptors remain unknown. The sequenced material came from cultured CD8+ T cells derived from PBMCs. The origin of the receptors is a male donor with HIV. Each CDR3 is given without its conserved first and last residue.

V gene	CDR3 protein
TRBV7-9	ASSSDREWHIQY
TRBV19	ASKERSSYNEQF
TRBV2	ASNPGQFNQPQH
TRBV4-1	ASSQDPKNTEAF
TRBV27	ASSLLGGYYGYT
TRBV10-3	AISPQLGEGVNGYT
TRBV7-8	ASSFEGQDTEAF
TRBV6-5	ASSYHRQGVGEQY
TRBV5-6	ASSLYPQDINYGYT
TRBV15	ATSSRTEYTGELF
TRBV28	ASSFSYNEQF
TRBV6-1	ATRKAEGISGEAF
TRBV21-1	ASSKGGPYNSPLH
TRBV4-2	ASSQDGLERTTWELF
TRBV11-2	ASSLVSNTEAF
TRBV13	ASSFSTPGPLH
TRBV7-2	ASSITPDSYNEQF
TRBV6-5	ASSYRDRTYEQY
TRBV4-3	ASSQDRPSRADTQY
TRBV5-4	ASSFGRGTEAF
TRBV6-6	ASSPGQSSYEQY
TRBV27	ASSSGTALH
TRBV5-5	ASSLASDTEAF
TRBV27	ASKTGSGANVLT
TRBV19	ASSPQRSLYGYT
TRBV6-5	ASSYEGAGEQF
TRBV21-1	ASSFYHVCSYNSPLH
TRBV30	AWSPGLSNEKLF
TRBV6-5	ASSLSQGISYNEQF
TRBV9	ASSVSGGMDEQY
TRBV19	ASSIGTKGLSEQY
TRBV7-9	ASSLETQY
TRBV10-2	ASSDGNSESFTDTQY
TRBV2	ASSNRGNSNQPQH
TRBV11-1	ASSPGAVEAF
TRBV7-8	ASSLEGRGNDEQY
TRBV21-1	ASSARCGRDEQF
TRBV5-6	ASSARDFYNEQF
TRBV4-1	ASSPRENGNGYT
TRBV7-6	ASSLEADSYYEQY
TRBV27	ASVPGTDKPYEQY
TRBV7-6	ASKDGTGTEAF
TRBV5-5	ASSLTQEIFDEQY
TRBV28	ASSRRGLSLSYEQY
TRBV5-1	ASTGNGEAF
TRBV28	ASKSLTGEWAQH
TRBV28	ASSLIGLSYNEQF